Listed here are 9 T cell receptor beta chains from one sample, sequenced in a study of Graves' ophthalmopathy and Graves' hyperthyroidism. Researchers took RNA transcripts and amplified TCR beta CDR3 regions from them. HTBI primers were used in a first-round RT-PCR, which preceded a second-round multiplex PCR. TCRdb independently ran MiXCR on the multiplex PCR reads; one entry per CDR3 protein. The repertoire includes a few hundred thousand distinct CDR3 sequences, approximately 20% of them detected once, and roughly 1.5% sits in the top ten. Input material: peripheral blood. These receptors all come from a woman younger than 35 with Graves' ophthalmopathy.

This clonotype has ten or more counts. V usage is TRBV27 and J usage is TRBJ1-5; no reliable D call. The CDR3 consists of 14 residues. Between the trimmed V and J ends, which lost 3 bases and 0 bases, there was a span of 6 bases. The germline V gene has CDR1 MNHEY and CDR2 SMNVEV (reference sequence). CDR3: CASSLAYSNQPQHF. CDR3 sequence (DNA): TGTGCCAGCAGTTTGGCATATAGCAATCAGCCCCAGCATTTT.

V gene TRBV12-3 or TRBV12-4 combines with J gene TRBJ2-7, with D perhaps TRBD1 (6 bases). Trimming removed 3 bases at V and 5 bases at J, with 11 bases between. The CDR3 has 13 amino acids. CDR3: CASSFSGANEQYF. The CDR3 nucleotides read TGTGCCAGCAGTTTTTCAGGGGCTAACGAGCAGTACTTC.

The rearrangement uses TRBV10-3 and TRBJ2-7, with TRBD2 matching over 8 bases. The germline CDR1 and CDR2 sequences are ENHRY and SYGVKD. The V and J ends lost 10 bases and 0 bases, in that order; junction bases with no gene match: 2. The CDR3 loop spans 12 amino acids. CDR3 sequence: CATGTSSYEQYF. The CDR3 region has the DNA TGTGCCACAGGGACTAGCTCCTACGAGCAGTACTTC.

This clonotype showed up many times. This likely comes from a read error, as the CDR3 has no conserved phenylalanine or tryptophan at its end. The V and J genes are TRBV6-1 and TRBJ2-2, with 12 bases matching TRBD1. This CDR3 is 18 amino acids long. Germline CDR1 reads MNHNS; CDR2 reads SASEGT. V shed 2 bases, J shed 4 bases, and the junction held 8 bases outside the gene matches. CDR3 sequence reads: CASSEPGQGAAGTGELFL. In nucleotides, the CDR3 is TGTGCCAGCAGTGAACCGGGACAGGGGGCGGCGGGCACCGGGGAGCTGTTTCTT.

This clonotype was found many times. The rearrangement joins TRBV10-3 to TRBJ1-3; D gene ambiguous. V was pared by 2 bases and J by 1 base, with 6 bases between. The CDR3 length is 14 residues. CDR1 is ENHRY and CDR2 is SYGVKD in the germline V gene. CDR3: CAISEGFSGNTIYF. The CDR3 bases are TGTGCCATCAGTGAGGGTTTTTCTGGAAACACCATATATTTT.

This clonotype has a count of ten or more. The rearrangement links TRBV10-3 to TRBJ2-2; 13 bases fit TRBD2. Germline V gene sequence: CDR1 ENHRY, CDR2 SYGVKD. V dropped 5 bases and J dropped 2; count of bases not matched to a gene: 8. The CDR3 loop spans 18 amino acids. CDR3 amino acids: CAISRTSGRPGNTGELFF. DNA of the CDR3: TGTGCCATCAGTCGGACTAGCGGGAGACCAGGAAACACCGGGGAGCTGTTTTTT.

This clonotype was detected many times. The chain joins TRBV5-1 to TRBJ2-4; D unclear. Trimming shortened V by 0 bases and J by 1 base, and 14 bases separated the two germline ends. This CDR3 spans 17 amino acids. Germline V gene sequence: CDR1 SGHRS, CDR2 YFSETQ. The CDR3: CASSLGGGDRAKNIQYF. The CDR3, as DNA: TGCGCCAGCAGCTTGGGAGGTGGGGATCGGGCCAAAAACATTCAGTACTTC.

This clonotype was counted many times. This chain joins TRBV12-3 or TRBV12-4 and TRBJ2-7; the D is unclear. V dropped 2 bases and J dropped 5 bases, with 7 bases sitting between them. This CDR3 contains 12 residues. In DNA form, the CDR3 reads TGTGCCAGCAGTTTACTTCGTGACGAGCAGTACTTC. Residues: CASSLLRDEQYF.

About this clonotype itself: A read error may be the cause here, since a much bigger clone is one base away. The CDR3, as DNA: TGTGCCATCAGTGAATTTATTGGAAAACAGCCCCAGCATTTT. The encoded protein is CAISEFIGKQPQHF. The V and J genes are TRBV6-1 and TRBJ1-5; no clear D. CDR1 is MNHNS, CDR2 SASEGT, per germline. The CDR3 consists of 14 residues.